This T cell receptor beta chain appears in the sequencing data of a study of identical twins. Study-wide findings and caveats: A cross-sectional statistical analysis, not follow-up of the same donors, supported the conclusions. Reduced insertions were recorded for abundant cord blood beta clonotypes, with no such pattern in memory repertoires.

TCRdb used MiXCR to reprocess the 5' RACE reads, holding one entry per CDR3 protein. Found here are 250,000 to 350,000 distinct CDR3 sequences, roughly 8.6% of them singletons; the top ten hold roughly 6.4%. This CDR3 has 15 residues. V gave up 4 bases and J gave up 3 bases, with 16 bases separating them. The germline V gene has CDR1 SGHRS and CDR2 YFSETQ. This clonotype was recorded many times. Its target is not known. The sample was also linked to a second study, of yellow fever vaccine responses in identical twins.

The TCR originated in a woman between 18 and 30 years old in good health. The genes are TRBV5-1 and TRBJ1-1; a weak D match, TRBD1 (5 bases). The sample was CD8+ T cells sorted from blood. The CDR3 here is CASSIEGDPYTEAFF. The CDR3 nucleotides read TGCGCCAGCAGCATAGAAGGGGATCCTTACACTGAAGCTTTCTTT.